The entry below describes one T cell receptor beta chain. As handled by the study authors: Nucleated cell counts were estimated from reference gene primer amplification. This table comes from immunoSEQ multiplex PCR, and its TCRdb copy is limited to in-frame clones, with some not included. The V and J calls and the clone size are those of that table, but D and trimming were determined from the DNA. Altogether 130,000 to 150,000 clones are present, about 89% being singletons, with the ten largest covering about 10%. V was shortened by 1 base and J by 1 base, with 8 bases between the two germline ends. CDR1 is LNHDA and CDR2 is SQIVND in the germline V gene (reference sequence). There are 14 residues in the CDR3. This sample was included in a study of blood T cell repertoires in COVID-19. Study context: T cells, B-cell-depleted T cells, or PBMCs provided the cDNA or gDNA that served as material.

The specimen was PBMCs or T cells enriched from blood (not recorded which). The clonotype was recovered from a man between 60 and 75 years old who had recovered from COVID-19. This sequence joins TRBV19 and TRBJ2-7; D not resolved. CDR3 residues: CASSIGGFSYEQYF. CDR3 DNA: TGTGCCAGTAGTATAGGTGGCTTTTCCTACGAGCAGTACTTC. Filled out from reference TRBV19 and TRBJ2-7, the complete variable domain reads DGGITQSPKYLFRKEGQNVTLSCEQNLNHDAMYWYRQDPGQGLRLIYYSQIVNDFQKGDIAEGYSVSREKKESFPLTVTSAQKNPTAFYLCASSIGGFSYEQYFGPGTRLTVT.